This T cell receptor beta chain was retrieved from a study of blood T cells in healthy people across ages. V gave up 8 bases and J gave up 2 bases, with 6 bases separating them. The V gene's germline CDR1 is MDHEN and CDR2 SYDVKM. This CDR3 is 12 amino acids long. As concerns this clonotype: Its target is unknown.

For the second PCR, which ran for 7 to 11 cycles, a sample-barcoded 5' primer and a J-beta primer mix were used. Each cDNA molecule was tagged by a template-switch adaptor that had 12 random nucleotides. Each CDR3 protein is one row after TCRdb ran MiXCR on the 5' RACE reads. The data show 780,000 or so distinct CDR3 sequences, about 61% seen once. Study-level findings and limits: CMV status of donors was not determined, possibly confounding expanded clonotype changes. Diversity figures derived from one million T cells were judged to underestimate the true value. Naive CD4+ cells and diversity were both higher in long-lived donors than in aged donors.

Sequencing was done on a sample of blood. The rearrangement links TRBV28 to TRBJ2-2, with D perhaps being TRBD1 or TRBD2 (5 bases each). This TCR derives from a man aged 35-49 years in good health. The CDR3 region is CASGGNTGELFF. In nucleotides, the CDR3 is TGTGCCAGCGGGGGTAACACCGGGGAGCTGTTTTTT.